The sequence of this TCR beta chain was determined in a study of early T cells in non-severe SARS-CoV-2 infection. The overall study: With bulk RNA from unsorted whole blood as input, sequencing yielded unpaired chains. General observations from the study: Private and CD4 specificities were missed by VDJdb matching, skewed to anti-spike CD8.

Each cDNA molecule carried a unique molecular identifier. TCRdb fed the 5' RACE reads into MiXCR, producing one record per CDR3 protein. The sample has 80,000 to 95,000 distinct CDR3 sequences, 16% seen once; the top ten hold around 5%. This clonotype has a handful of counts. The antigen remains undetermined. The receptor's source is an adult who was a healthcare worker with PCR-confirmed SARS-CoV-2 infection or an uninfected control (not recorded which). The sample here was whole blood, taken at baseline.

The CDR3 DNA follows: TGTGCCAGCAGCTCCTCTAGGGGGGTTTCCTACGAGCAGTACTTC. Amino acids: CASSSSRGVSYEQYF. The chain carries TRBV11-2 and TRBJ2-7; D assignment may be TRBD1 or TRBD2 (6 bases each). Germline CDR1 and CDR2: SGHAT and FQNNGV. The CDR3 runs to 15 residues. Trimming removed 4 bases at V and 1 base at J, with 14 bases between.